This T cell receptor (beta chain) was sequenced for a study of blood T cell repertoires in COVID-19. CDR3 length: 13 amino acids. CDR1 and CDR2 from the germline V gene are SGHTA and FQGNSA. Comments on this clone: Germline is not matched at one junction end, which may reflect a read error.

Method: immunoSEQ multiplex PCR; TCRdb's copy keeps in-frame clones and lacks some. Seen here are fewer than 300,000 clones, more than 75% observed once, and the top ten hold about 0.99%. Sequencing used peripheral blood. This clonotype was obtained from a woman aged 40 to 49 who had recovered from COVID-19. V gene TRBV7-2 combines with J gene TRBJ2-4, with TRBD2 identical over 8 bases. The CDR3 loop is CASSFGQGLAPGF. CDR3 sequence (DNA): TGTGCCAGCAGCTTCGGCCAAGGACTAGCCCCTGGGTTC.